The sequence of this T cell receptor (beta chain) was determined in a study of cytomegalovirus exposure and HLA in healthy donors. There are a few counts of this clone. J gave up 7 bases and V 6 bases, and 8 bases lay outside the gene matches. From germline, CDR1 is SGHRS and CDR2 YFSETQ. This CDR3 has 14 residues. In the PCR, 60 Vbeta and 13 Jbeta primers were used. Only in-frame clones appear in the TCRdb table, and some are missing; sequencing was by immunoSEQ multiplex PCR. The sample lists roughly 100,000 clones, under 85% seen once, with roughly 3.9% in the top ten. Input material: PBMCs. The chain uses TRBV5-1 and TRBJ2-1, with 9 bases matching TRBD1. This clonotype originated in a man between 45 and 60 years old in good health and CMV-seropositive. This CDR3 is CASKTGGNDNEQFF. The DNA for the CDR3 is TGCGCCAGCAAGACAGGGGGTAATGATAATGAGCAGTTCTTC.